The TCR beta chain described here comes from a study of metastatic and nonmetastatic thyroid tumors (TCRdb year 2020). Background on the whole study: Repertoires from peripheral blood and from tumor or nodule tissue samples of malignant and benign thyroid patients were compared. General findings and caveats noted by the study authors: In both blood and tumor samples, malignant tumors were reported to have significantly higher TCR beta diversity than benign nodules.

With respect to this clone: The antigen this receptor binds is unknown. One base away there is no much larger clone; base qualities are not given.

None of the patients had been given any treatment before thyroid surgery. Using T-cell receptor beta sequencing, the researchers looked back retrospectively at clinical samples from patients, gathered between about 2011 and 2018. Library preparation was by PCR. The data were produced on an Illumina HiSeq 4000. High-throughput sequencing was used to profile the TCR beta-chain CDR3 region of every patient. From the authors' description of their analysis: Drawing on CDR3 differences between clinicopathological groups, the researchers built a classifier meant to tell apart patients with distant-metastatic papillary thyroid cancer. To measure repertoire diversity the researchers used the Shannon index, while the Morisita-Horn index served to gauge how similar the tumor and blood repertoires were. The raw public reads went through TCRdb reprocessing: fastp at Q25, MiXCR clone calling, in-frame beta chains kept. TCRdb, not the authors, supplied the V and J calls. The sample includes 3,000 or so clones, with about 39% observed a single time. Roughly a fifth of the sample is in the top ten clones.

The sequence was collected from a female donor with papillary thyroid cancer or a benign thyroid nodule (not recorded which). Some clones in this sample may be carry-over from other donors' samples. Sequencing was performed on tumor tissue.

The DNA sequence is as follows: TGTGCCAGCAGCTTTACAGGGAGGAATTCACCCCTCCACTTT. It specifies CASSFTGRNSPLHF. Recombination linked TRBV7-2 to TRBJ1-6; TRBD1 is a weak D gene call, 6 bases matching. The CDR3, from cysteine to phenylalanine, totals 14 residues. Of all the DNA, just the CDR3 is kept, 42 bases in frame from base 1. CDR1 and CDR2 are drawn from the germline V gene: SGHTA, FQGNSA. V is cut by 3 bases and J by 7 bases, and the space between the germline ends is 10 bases.